The clone carrying this T cell receptor beta chain was recorded many times. What it binds is not known. This specimen belongs to a study of T cells after yellow fever vaccination. Study-wide context: SMART-Seq v4 Ultra Low Input handled preparation of low-cell-number fractions.

Researchers made TCR cDNA using 5'RACE template switching, and this step added a universal primer site and UMIs. TCRdb re-called the 5' RACE reads through MiXCR, storing one row per CDR3 protein. The data show a few hundred thousand distinct CDR3 sequences, roughly 3.5% seen once. This CDR3 region has 14 residues. V lost 2 bases and J lost 5, with 15 bases in between. In germline, CDR1 is DFQATT, CDR2 SNEGSKA (reference sequence). Findings of the study overall: A weaker but faster secondary response was observed, peaking on day 5 versus 15.

The chain joins TRBV20-1 to TRBJ1-1; D is ambiguous. This receptor was taken from a man aged 18 to 29 who received the YFV17D yellow fever vaccine. The material was PBMCs, obtained on the day of the yellow fever booster vaccination. This CDR3 is CSARYFTLATEAFF. The CDR3, as DNA: TGCAGTGCTAGATACTTCACCTTAGCGACTGAAGCTTTCTTT.